This entry features one TCR beta chain sequence. Trimming left V 5 bases short and J 2 bases short, with 20 bases between. The germline V gene encodes CDR1 PRHDT and CDR2 FYEKMQ (reference sequence). CDR3 length equals 17 residues. This sample stems from a study of blood T cell repertoires in COVID-19. Study at large: In each case, the material was cDNA or gDNA derived from T cells, B-cell-depleted T cells, or PBMCs.

Measured with immunoSEQ multiplex PCR; TCRdb has only the in-frame clones, and not every one. This sample has about 140,000 clones; 80% occur once, and the top ten carry about 4%. The rearrangement uses TRBV13 and TRBJ2-3; tentative D call: TRBD1 (6 bases). This receptor was identified in a man between 65 and 85 years old who had recovered from COVID-19. Sequenced material: peripheral blood. CDR3 coding DNA: TGTGCCAGCAGCAGCAGACAGGCCGAGGCACACACAGATACGCAGTATTTT. It specifies CASSSRQAEAHTDTQYF.